Listed below are T cell receptor beta chains from one sample, sequenced in a study of blood T cell repertoires in COVID-19. Generated by immunoSEQ multiplex PCR, the TCRdb table keeps only in-frame clones and is missing some. This sample has more than 120,000 clones, with 88% found just once. Material for sequencing was peripheral blood. The receptors here all came from a human donor in a cohort sampled during active COVID-19. CDR3s include the opening cysteine and the closing phenylalanine or tryptophan. Each record gives: D gene, clone size, V gene, J gene, CDR3 DNA, CDR3 protein. The D gene is left open where the match is weak. Clone sizes are given selectively: once, few, many, or a class where the clone is expanded.

>TRBD2|once|TRBV6-5|TRBJ2-1
TGTGCCAGCGGGGCTAGCGGGGGGGCCTGGAATGAGCAGTTCTTC
CASGASGGAWNEQFF
>NA|NA|TRBV29-1|TRBJ2-2
TGCAGCGTTGGAGGGACCGGGGAGCTGTTTTTT
CSVGGTGELFF
>TRBD1|NA|TRBV27|TRBJ2-1
TGTGCCAGCACCGAAGCCAGAGACAGGGGCCTCCTAACCTACAATGAGCAGTTCTTC
CASTEARDRGLLTYNEQFF
>TRBD1|NA|TRBV9|TRBJ1-3
TGTGCCAGCAGCGTAGCAGGACAGGGTGACCCTAGGAGAAGAAACACCATATATTTT
CASSVAGQGDPRRRNTIYF
>TRBD1|NA|TRBV9|TRBJ1-2
TGTGCCAGCAGCGTAGGACAGGGAAGCGATGGCTACACCTTC
CASSVGQGSDGYTF
>TRBD1|NA|TRBV6-6|TRBJ1-5
TGTGCCAGCAGCCATGGGGGACAGGGCGCCAATCAGCCCCAGCATTTT
CASSHGGQGANQPQHF
>TRBD2|NA|TRBV29-1|TRBJ2-3
TGCAGCGTCCCAACACGACTAGCGGGGGGTTTGATTAGCACAGATACGCAGTATTTT
CSVPTRLAGGLISTDTQYF
>TRBD1|NA|TRBV10-3|TRBJ1-5
TGTGCCATCACGGGGGGGGCAGGGGGACAGCCCCAGCATTTT
CAITGGAGGQPQHF
>TRBD1|NA|TRBV7-8|TRBJ2-7
TGTGCCAGCAGCTCACTGACAGGGTTAGGGAACTCCTACGAGCAGTACTTC
CASSSLTGLGNSYEQYF
>TRBD1|NA|TRBV19|TRBJ1-1
TGTGCCAGTAGTATTGTCGGGACAGACGGGACTGAAGCTTTCTTT
CASSIVGTDGTEAFF
>NA|NA|TRBV18|TRBJ2-2
TGTGCCAGCTCACCATCACAGATAAACACCGGGGAGCTGTTTTTT
CASSPSQINTGELFF
>TRBD2|NA|TRBV5-1|TRBJ2-7
TGCGCCAGCAGTTTTTTCGGGACTAGCGGGGGGAACTCCTACGAGCAGTACTTC
CASSFFGTSGGNSYEQYF
>TRBD1|once|TRBV19|TRBJ2-2
TGTGCCAGTCACCGGGACAGGATAGAGAACACCGGGGAGCTGTTTTTT
CASHRDRIENTGELFF
>NA|once|TRBV5-8|TRBJ2-3
TGTGCCAGCAGCTCCGCATCGGAGGGTGGCACAGATACGCAGTATTTT
CASSSASEGGTDTQYF
>NA|NA|TRBV7-2|TRBJ1-4
TGTGCCAGCAGCTTAGCGCGCGGGGTAGTGGCGGAAAAACTGTTTTTT
CASSLARGVVAEKLFF